The present T cell receptor (beta chain) was sequenced within a study of T-cell memory formation after mild COVID-19. Study as a whole: TCR clusters mostly belonged to single donors. Study results and caveats: Contracting clones from day 15 to 85 had balanced CD4/CD8; later expanders favoured CD4+. Second-wave clones that peaked on day 37 lacked confirmed SARS-CoV-2 specificity. Prior to infection, memory already included some responding clones, suggesting cross-reactive memory joined.

Turning to this clonotype: What it recognizes is unknown.

The CDR3 has 15 amino acids. Trimming cost V 5 bases and J 5 bases, with 17 bases left between them. Germline CDR1 and CDR2: MNHEY and SVGEGT. Via MiXCR, TCRdb re-called the 5' RACE reads, giving one row per CDR3 protein. The sample shows around 200,000 distinct CDR3 sequences, about 21% of them seen only once. The receptor was isolated from an adult woman who had mild COVID-19 (a few samples of this study predate the infection). Cell type and time point are not known. The sequencing sample was made of PBMCs or a T cell subset sorted from them (not recorded which). This chain joins TRBV6-2 or TRBV6-3 and TRBJ2-3; D perhaps matches TRBD1 (6 bases). The CDR3 coding sequence is TGTGCCAGCAGTAGCCTCGTGGCAGGGGAAGATACGCAGTATTTT. Translating it yields CASSSLVAGEDTQYF.